A selection of T cell receptor beta chains follows, all from one sample in a study of vaccination and CD4 T cells after COVID-19. TCRdb reprocessed the PCR reads via MiXCR and lists one record per CDR3 protein. The top ten clones hold roughly 9.5% of a sample with approximately 21,000 distinct CDR3 sequences, 40% of them seen once. Antigens for these TCRs are unknown. Source: CD4+ T cells from blood, cultured in vitro, taken after SARS-CoV-2 vaccination. The origin of the receptors is a human donor who had recovered from COVID-19. Each CDR3 is given with its conserved first and last residue. A D gene is named only where the DNA matches it firmly. Only some rows state a clone size, as once, few, many or a class for expanded clones.

TRBJ2-7,TRBV15,.,.,TGTGCCACCAGCAGAGACGGGGGATCCTACGAGCAGTACTTC,CATSRDGGSYEQYF
TRBJ1-2,TRBV28,.,.,TGTGCCAGTTCACTAGGGGAGCCCTATGGCTACACCTTC,CASSLGEPYGYTF
TRBJ2-5,TRBV19,.,.,TGTGCCAGTAGTATCGCACAGCAAGAGACCCAGTACTTC,CASSIAQQETQYF
TRBJ2-7,TRBV11-2,TRBD1,.,TGTGCCAGCAGCAGCTTGGGACAGGGCGAGCAGTACTTC,CASSSLGQGEQYF
TRBJ2-7,TRBV6-7,.,.,TGTGCCAGCAGCCGACAGAACTCCTACGAGCAGTACTTC,CASSRQNSYEQYF
TRBJ1-4,TRBV20-1,.,.,TGCAGTGCTAGAGATTTCGGACAGCTTAATGAAAAACTGTTTTTT,CSARDFGQLNEKLFF
TRBJ1-2,TRBV10-3,.,.,TGTGCCATCAGTGTGGTGCTCCGCTATGGCTACACCTTC,CAISVVLRYGYTF
TRBJ2-7,TRBV20-1,TRBD2,.,TGCAGTGCCTGCTTGGGACTAGCGGGAGTCGACGAGCAGTACTTC,CSACLGLAGVDEQYF
TRBJ1-2,TRBV7-9,TRBD1,.,TGTGCCAGCAGCTTACCATCGACAGGGAACTATGGCTACACCTTC,CASSLPSTGNYGYTF
TRBJ2-2,TRBV28,TRBD2,.,TGTGCCAGCAGTTTATTGGGTAAGGGACTAGCAAAAGCTGCGAACACCGGGGAGCTGTTTTTT,CASSLLGKGLAKAANTGELFF
TRBJ2-3,TRBV2,TRBD2,.,TGTGCCAGCAGACGGGAGGGGGTAGATACGCAGTATTTT,CASRREGVDTQYF
TRBJ2-7,TRBV6-2/TRBV6-3,TRBD2,.,TGTGCCAGCAGTTACCGACTTAGCGGGAGGAGTATAGGCTCCTACGAGCAGTACTTC,CASSYRLSGRSIGSYEQYF
TRBJ1-3,TRBV6-5,.,.,TGTGCCAGCAGTTACTCGGAGAGAACTGGAAACACCATATATTTT,CASSYSERTGNTIYF
TRBJ1-2,TRBV6-1,TRBD1,.,TGTGCCAGCACCCAAGGGACAGCGTATGGCTACACCTTC,CASTQGTAYGYTF
TRBJ2-2,TRBV6-2/TRBV6-3,.,.,TGTGCCAGCAGTTACTTTGCAGGGAACACCGGGGAGCTGTTTTTT,CASSYFAGNTGELFF
TRBJ1-2,TRBV27,TRBD1,.,TGTGCCAGCAGTCCCTCGACAGGGGGCCATAACTATGGCTACACCTTC,CASSPSTGGHNYGYTF
TRBJ1-6,TRBV28,.,few,TGTGCCAGCAGTTTACGTCGAAGTGGGGCTAATTCACCCCTCCACTTT,CASSLRRSGANSPLHF
TRBJ1-6,TRBV20-1,.,few,TGCAGTGCCAGTAAGCCACTCGGGAAATCACCCCTCCACTTT,CSASKPLGKSPLHF
TRBJ1-2,TRBV6-2/TRBV6-3,.,few,TGTGCCACCAGGGGACCCGGGGTTCCTAACTATGGCTACACCTTC,CATRGPGVPNYGYTF